This T cell receptor beta chain was profiled in a study of T cells in localized non-small cell lung cancer. Study-level findings and limits: Among the tissues sampled, uninvolved adjacent lung had the highest T cell clonality, above tumor.

Note on this clone: As yet, its antigen is unknown.

The ends were cut back, 7 bases at V and 2 bases at J, with 9 bases in the middle. The CDR3 contains 12 residues. CDR1 SNHLY and CDR2 FYNNEI come from the germline V gene. Method: immunoSEQ multiplex PCR; TCRdb's copy keeps in-frame clones and lacks some. In the table there are fewer than 60,000 clones, roughly four fifths of which are singletons. The receptor's source is an older female donor with stage II squamous cell lung carcinoma. The sequences come from peripheral blood, collected before any cancer treatment. This chain uses TRBV2 with TRBJ2-7; maybe TRBD1 (5 bases). CDR3: CASNPGTYEQYF. DNA of the CDR3: TGTGCCAGCAATCCAGGGACCTACGAGCAGTACTTC.